Below are 28 T cell receptor beta chains sequenced from a single sample in a study of blood T cell repertoires in COVID-19. The assay was immunoSEQ multiplex PCR, and TCRdb's table has in-frame clones only and misses some. The sample holds 200,000 to 250,000 clones, about 88% seen once. The sequencing sample was made of peripheral blood. Receptors were obtained from a woman between 45 and 60 years old with COVID-19, enrolled during active disease.

V and J are TRBV28 and TRBJ2-7; D unclear. CDR1 is MDHEN and CDR2 is SYDVKM in the germline V gene. The CDR3 runs 14 residues. V dropped 3 bases and J dropped 0 bases, with 9 bases sitting between them. The CDR3 loop is CASSFERSSYEQYF. The CDR3 DNA sequence: TGTGCCAGCAGTTTCGAGAGGAGCTCCTACGAGCAGTACTTC.

The rearrangement links TRBV11-2 to TRBJ1-2, with TRBD1 identical over 8 bases. The CDR3 sequence is 13 residues long. Per the germline V gene, CDR1 is SGHAT and CDR2 is FQNNGV. Trimming removed 8 bases from V and 5 bases from J; junction bases left unmatched: 7. The CDR3 spells CASQPGTGYGYTF. In DNA form, the CDR3 reads TGTGCCAGCCAACCCGGGACAGGATATGGCTACACCTTC.

This CDR3 is CASSQDTQGSYGYTF. CDR3 bases: TGTGCCAGCAGCCAAGATACCCAGGGAAGCTATGGCTACACCTTC. The chain couples TRBV4-2 to TRBJ1-2; a weak D match, TRBD1 (5 bases). V was shortened by 0 bases and J by 4 bases, with 12 bases between the two germline ends. This CDR3 has 15 residues. From germline, CDR1 is LGHNA and CDR2 YNFKEQ.

This clone showed up just a few times. J is TRBJ2-2 and V is TRBV6-5; 7 nucleotides line up with TRBD2. This CDR3 spans 15 amino acids. Germline V CDR1 and CDR2: MNHEY, SVGAGI. The ends lost 4 bases at V and 1 base at J; junction bases unmatched: 3. CDR3 in DNA: TGTGCCAGCAGTTCCGGGACTATGAACACCGGGGAGCTGTTTTTT. Amino acid sequence: CASSSGTMNTGELFF.

The chain carries TRBV15 and TRBJ1-2, with D hard to call. Trimming left V 2 bases short and J 2 bases short, with 9 bases between. CDR1 LNHNV and CDR2 YYDKDF come from the germline V gene (reference sequence). This CDR3 is built from 14 residues. This CDR3 reads CATSRYDMNYGYTF. The CDR3 nucleotides read TGTGCCACCAGCAGATATGACATGAACTATGGCTACACCTTC. Together with reference TRBV15 and TRBJ1-2, the CDR3 gives the full variable domain: DAMVIQNPRYQVTQFGKPVTLSCSQTLNHNVMYWYQQKSSQAPKLLFHYYDKDFNNEADTPDNFQSRRPNTSFCFLDIRSPGLGDTAMYLCATSRYDMNYGYTFGSGTRLTVV.

The chain employs TRBV19 and TRBJ1-6, with TRBD1 identical over 7 bases. Unmatched junction bases numbered 18, after V lost 6 bases and J lost 10 bases. The germline gives CDR1 LNHDA, CDR2 SQIVND (reference sequence). There are 17 residues in the CDR3. The CDR3 protein is CASSRPGPQGVGSPLHF. The CDR3 bases are TGTGCCAGTAGCCGACCGGGACCTCAGGGGGTAGGATCACCCCTCCACTTT.

With regard to this clone: An end of the junction differs from the germline gene, which may be a read error. In nucleotides, the CDR3 is TGTGCCAGCGGGGACGGACAGGGAGAGAGCTTC. It codes for CASGDGQGESF. The chain joins TRBV12-3 or TRBV12-4 to TRBJ2-7; 8 nucleotides agree with TRBD1. This CDR3 has 11 amino acids.

The chain is built from TRBV6-5 and TRBJ2-7; 7 nucleotides align to TRBD1. The germline V gene has CDR1 MNHEY and CDR2 SVGAGI. Trimming removed 6 bases from V and 2 bases from J; junction bases left unmatched: 4. The CDR3 sequence is 13 residues long. This CDR3 is CASRRGQTYEQYF. For the CDR3, the DNA is TGTGCCAGCAGGAGGGGGCAGACCTACGAGCAGTACTTC.

The genes are TRBV7-2 and TRBJ1-4; D ambiguous. From germline, CDR1 is SGHTA and CDR2 FQGNSA. V was shortened by 1 base and J by 8 bases, with 8 bases between the two germline ends. The CDR3 totals 13 residues. CDR3 residues: CASSLGGLEKLFF. CDR3 DNA: TGTGCCAGCAGCTTAGGAGGTTTGGAAAAACTGTTTTTT.

CDR3 in amino acids: CASSHQTGVDGYTF. CDR3 nucleotides: TGTGCCAGCAGTCACCAGACAGGGGTTGATGGCTACACCTTC. This chain links TRBV25-1 with TRBJ1-2; 8 bases map to TRBD1. Germline lookup yields CDR1 MGHDK and CDR2 SYGVNS. V trimming: 5 bases; J trimming: 6 bases; junction bases outside the gene matches: 8. This CDR3 is 14 amino acids long.

CDR3: CASKGERGEWGEQFF. DNA of the CDR3: TGTGCCAGCAAAGGGGAACGGGGGGAATGGGGTGAGCAGTTCTTC. The chain recombines TRBV2 with TRBJ2-1; the match to TRBD2 covers 7 bases. The germline gives CDR1 SNHLY, CDR2 FYNNEI. CDR3 length: 15 amino acids. Trimming at V came to 7 bases and at J to 9 bases, leaving 15 bases not matched to a gene.

The chain carries TRBV3-1 (or the pseudogene TRBV3-2) and TRBJ2-6; D is perhaps TRBD2 (5 bases). Trimming took off 3 bases at V and 8 bases at J, with 11 bases between the two ends. The CDR3 is 14 amino acids. CDR1 is LGHDT and CDR2 is YNNKEL in the germline V gene (reference sequence). The CDR3 DNA is TGTGCCAGCAGCCAGAGGGCGTTCCCCAACGTCCTGACTTTC. Residues: CASSQRAFPNVLTF.

This clone was seen only once. The chain couples TRBV27 to TRBJ1-5; D remains ambiguous. CDR1 is MNHEY and CDR2 is SMNVEV in the germline V gene (reference sequence). V was clipped by 5 bases and J by 5 bases, with 13 bases between them. The CDR3 consists of 14 residues. The CDR3 sequence is CASSLTQGDQPQHF. The DNA for the CDR3 is TGTGCCAGCAGTCTGACCCAAGGAGATCAGCCCCAGCATTTT.

The V call is TRBV6-5, the J call TRBJ2-1; TRBD2 matches at 9 bases. The CDR3 is made up of 15 amino acids. CDR1 is MNHEY, CDR2 SVGAGI, per germline. V dropped 7 bases and J dropped 3; count of bases not matched to a gene: 7. CDR3 residues: CASTRAGGFYNEQFF. CDR3 nucleotides: TGTGCCAGCACCAGAGCGGGGGGCTTCTACAATGAGCAGTTCTTC.

The CDR3 protein is CASSEGAGQGNTEAFF. The DNA for the CDR3 is TGTGCCAGCAGTGAAGGGGCGGGGCAGGGGAACACTGAAGCTTTCTTT. The V gene is TRBV6-1, the J gene TRBJ1-1, with D possibly being TRBD1 (5 bases). The CDR3 runs to 16 residues. The V gene's germline CDR1 is MNHNS and CDR2 SASEGT. Deletions cut 1 base from V and 1 base from J, with 13 bases between.

The rearrangement uses TRBV19 and TRBJ1-3; no clear D. The CDR3 length is 14 residues. V lost 5 bases to trimming and J lost 4 bases, with 12 bases between them. Germline CDR1 reads LNHDA; CDR2 reads SQIVND (reference sequence). CDR3 loop: CASSYGGRGNTIYF. The CDR3 nucleotides are TGTGCCAGTAGTTACGGAGGCAGGGGAAACACCATATATTTT.

V gene TRBV5-6 combines with J gene TRBJ1-2; 12 nucleotides agree with TRBD1. Germline V lookup: CDR1 SGHDT, CDR2 YYEEEE. The J segment lost 8 bases and the V segment lost 0 bases, leaving 8 bases of the junction unmatched. The CDR3 sequence is 16 residues long. The CDR3 spells CASSLVSGTGGYGYTF. DNA of the CDR3: TGTGCCAGCAGCTTGGTCTCAGGGACAGGGGGCTACGGCTACACCTTC. The full variable domain, its missing parts supplied by reference TRBV5-6 and TRBJ1-2, is DAGVTQSPTHLIKTRGQQVTLRCSPKSGHDTVSWYQQALGQGPQFIFQYYEEEERQRGNFPDRFSGHQFPNYSSELNVNALLLGDSALYLCASSLVSGTGGYGYTFGSGTRLTVV.

This chain links TRBV5-6 with TRBJ1-1; 8 bases map to TRBD1. The CDR3 sequence is 15 residues long. V lost 4 bases and J lost 2; bases outside the gene matches: 7. Germline V gives CDR1 SGHDT, CDR2 YYEEEE. The CDR3 DNA follows: TGTGCCAGCAGCATAGACAGGGGTCCTAACACTGAAGCTTTCTTT. It encodes CASSIDRGPNTEAFF.

The chain has TRBV10-3 and TRBJ2-3, with no clear D. The V and J ends lost 0 bases and 0 bases respectively, with 7 bases between them. The CDR3 is 15 amino acids. The V gene's germline CDR1 is ENHRY and CDR2 SYGVKD. The DNA of the CDR3 is TGTGCCATCAGTGAGTCAGCCAGGAGCACAGATACGCAGTATTTT. It yields the protein CAISESARSTDTQYF.

The chain links TRBV11-2 to TRBJ2-1, with D maybe TRBD1 (5 bases). Per the germline V gene, CDR1 is SGHAT and CDR2 is FQNNGV. Trimming cost V 1 base and J 3 bases, with 13 bases left between them. This CDR3 contains 16 residues. CDR3 residues: CASSLGSGRIYNEQFF. The CDR3 region has the DNA TGTGCCAGCAGCTTAGGATCAGGGCGGATCTACAATGAGCAGTTCTTC.

V usage is TRBV5-6 and J usage is TRBJ2-1; 10 bases match TRBD1. V dropped 4 bases and J dropped 8; count of bases not matched to a gene: 6. Germline V lookup: CDR1 SGHDT, CDR2 YYEEEE. The CDR3 consists of 14 residues. In nucleotides, the CDR3 is TGTGCCAGCAGCCGACAGGGGGCGTGGGATGAGCAGTTCTTC. This encodes CASSRQGAWDEQFF.

The genes are TRBV5-5 and TRBJ1-6; the match to TRBD1 covers 8 bases. Germline V gene sequence: CDR1 SGHKS, CDR2 YYEKEE (reference sequence). The CDR3 loop spans 15 amino acids. V lost 2 bases to trimming and J lost 5 bases; unmatched junction nucleotides: 3. CDR3 nucleotide sequence: TGTGCCAGCAGCTTCTCAGGGGGCAATAATTCACCCCTCCACTTT. Amino acid sequence: CASSFSGGNNSPLHF.

The chain carries TRBV12-3 or TRBV12-4 and TRBJ1-1; D gene uncertain. The V gene lost 7 bases and the J gene lost 0 bases, with 9 bases spanning the gap. The length of the CDR3 is 13 residues. The DNA of the CDR3 is TGTGCCAGCATCCAAGACTTGAACACTGAAGCTTTCTTT. Translating it yields CASIQDLNTEAFF.

This sequence joins TRBV2 and TRBJ1-6; maybe TRBD1 (6 bases). CDR3 length: 14 amino acids. V lost 4 bases, J lost 7 bases, and 11 bases lay in between. Germline assignment: CDR1 SNHLY and CDR2 FYNNEI. The CDR3 spells CASSADRLNSPLHF. The DNA for the CDR3 is TGTGCCAGCAGTGCGGACAGATTAAATTCACCCCTCCACTTT.

The chain combines TRBV23-1 with TRBJ2-7; TRBD2 agrees at 13 bases. TRBV23-1 is noted as an ORF with a role that remains uncertain. The CDR3 length is 19 residues. V trimming: 2 bases; J trimming: 1 base; junction bases outside the gene matches: 11. The CDR3 sequence: CASSQGDLGLAGISYEQYF. For the CDR3, the DNA is TGCGCCAGCAGTCAAGGGGACTTGGGACTAGCGGGGATTTCCTACGAGCAGTACTTC.

The chain links TRBV5-1 to TRBJ2-2; 7 bases agree with TRBD1. With 4 bases clipped from V and 5 bases from J, the junction kept 2 bases outside the gene matches. The CDR3 consists of 13 residues. CDR1 SGHRS and CDR2 YFSETQ come from the germline V gene. CDR3 coding DNA: TGCGCCAGCAGCCTGACAGGGACCGGGGAGCTGTTTTTT. Protein sequence: CASSLTGTGELFF.

The chain is built from TRBV2 and TRBJ2-3; TRBD1 matches 10 bases. Trimming at V came to 11 bases and at J to 3 bases, leaving 8 bases not matched to a gene. Germline V gene sequence: CDR1 SNHLY, CDR2 FYNNEI. This CDR3 region has 14 residues. The CDR3 here is CAPTRDRGTDTQYF. As DNA, the CDR3 is TGTGCCCCCACTCGGGACAGGGGAACAGATACGCAGTATTTT.

The chain combines TRBV3-1 (or the pseudogene TRBV3-2) with TRBJ2-3, with 15 positions matching TRBD2. The CDR3 extends over 19 amino acids. Germline values: CDR1 LGHDT, CDR2 YNNKEL (reference sequence). Trimming at V came to 0 bases and at J to 5 bases, leaving 9 bases not matched to a gene. This CDR3 is CASSQDTGLAGGVEDTQYF. The CDR3 DNA is TGTGCCAGCAGCCAAGATACCGGACTAGCGGGGGGGGTGGAAGATACGCAGTATTTT.